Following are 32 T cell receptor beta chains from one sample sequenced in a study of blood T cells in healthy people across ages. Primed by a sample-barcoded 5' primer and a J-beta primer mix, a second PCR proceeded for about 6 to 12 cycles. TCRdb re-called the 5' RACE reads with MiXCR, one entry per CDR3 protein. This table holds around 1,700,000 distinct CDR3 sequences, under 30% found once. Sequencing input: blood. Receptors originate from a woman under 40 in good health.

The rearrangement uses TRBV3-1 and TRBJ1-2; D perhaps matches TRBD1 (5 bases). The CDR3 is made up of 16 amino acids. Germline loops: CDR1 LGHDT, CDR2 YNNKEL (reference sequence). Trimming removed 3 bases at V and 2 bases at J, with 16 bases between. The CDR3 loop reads CASSQQGRGTNYGYTF. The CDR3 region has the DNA TGTGCCAGCAGCCAGCAGGGACGGGGGACCAACTATGGCTACACCTTC.

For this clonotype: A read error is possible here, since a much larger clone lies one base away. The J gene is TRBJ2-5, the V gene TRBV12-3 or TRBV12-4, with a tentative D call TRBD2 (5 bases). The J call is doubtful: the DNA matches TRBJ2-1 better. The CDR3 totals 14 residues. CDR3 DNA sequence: TGTGCCAGCAGTTTCCGCGGGTACCAAGAGACCCAGTTCTTC. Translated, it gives CASSFRGYQETQFF.

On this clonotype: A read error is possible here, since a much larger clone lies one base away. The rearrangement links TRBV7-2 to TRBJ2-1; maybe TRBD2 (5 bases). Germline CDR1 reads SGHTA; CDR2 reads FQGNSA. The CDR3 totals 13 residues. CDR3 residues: CACSLAQNNEQFF. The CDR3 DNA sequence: TGTGCCTGCAGCTTAGCGCAGAACAATGAGCAGTTCTTC.

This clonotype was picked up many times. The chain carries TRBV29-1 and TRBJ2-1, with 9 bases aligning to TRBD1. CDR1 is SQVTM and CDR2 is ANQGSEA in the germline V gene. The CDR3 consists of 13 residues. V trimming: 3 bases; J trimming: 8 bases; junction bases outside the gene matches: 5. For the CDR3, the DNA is TGCAGCGTTGAGGACAGGGGTGATTATGAGCAGTTCTTC. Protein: CSVEDRGDYEQFF.

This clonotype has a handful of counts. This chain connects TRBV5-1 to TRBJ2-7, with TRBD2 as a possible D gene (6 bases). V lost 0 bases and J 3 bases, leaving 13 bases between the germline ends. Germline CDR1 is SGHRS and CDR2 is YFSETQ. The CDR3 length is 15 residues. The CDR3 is CASSLAVQRVYEQYF. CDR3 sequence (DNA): TGCGCCAGCAGCTTGGCTGTCCAGCGGGTCTACGAGCAGTACTTC.

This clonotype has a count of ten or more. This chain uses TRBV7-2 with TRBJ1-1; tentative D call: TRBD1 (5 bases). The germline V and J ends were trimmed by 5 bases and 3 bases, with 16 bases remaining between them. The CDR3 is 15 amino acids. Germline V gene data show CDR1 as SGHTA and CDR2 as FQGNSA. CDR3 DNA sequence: TGTGCCAGCAGCCCCAGTTTAGGGGTCGACACTGAAGCTTTCTTT. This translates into CASSPSLGVDTEAFF.

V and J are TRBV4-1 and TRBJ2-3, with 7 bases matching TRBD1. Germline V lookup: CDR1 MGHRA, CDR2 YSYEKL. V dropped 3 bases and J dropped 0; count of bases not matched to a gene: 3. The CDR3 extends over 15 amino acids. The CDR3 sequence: CASSHQGESTDTQYF. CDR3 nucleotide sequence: TGCGCCAGCAGCCATCAGGGGGAGAGCACAGATACGCAGTATTTT.

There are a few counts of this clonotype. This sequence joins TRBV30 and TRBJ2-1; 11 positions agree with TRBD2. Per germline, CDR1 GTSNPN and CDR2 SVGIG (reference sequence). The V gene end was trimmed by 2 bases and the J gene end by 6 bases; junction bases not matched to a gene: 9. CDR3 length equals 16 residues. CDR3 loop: CAWSLQLAGGGNEQFF. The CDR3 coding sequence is TGTGCCTGGAGTTTACAATTAGCGGGGGGGGGCAATGAGCAGTTCTTC.

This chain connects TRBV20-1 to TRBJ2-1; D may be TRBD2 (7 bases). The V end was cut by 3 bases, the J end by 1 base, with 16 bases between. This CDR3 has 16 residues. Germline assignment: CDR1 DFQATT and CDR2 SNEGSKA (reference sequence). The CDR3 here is CSARLRGAKSYNEQFF. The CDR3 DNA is TGCAGTGCTAGGCTTCGGGGGGCAAAGTCCTACAATGAGCAGTTCTTC.

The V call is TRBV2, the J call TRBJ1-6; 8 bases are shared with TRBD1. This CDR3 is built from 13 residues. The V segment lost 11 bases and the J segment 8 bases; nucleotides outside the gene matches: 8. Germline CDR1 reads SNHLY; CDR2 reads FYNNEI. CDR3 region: CAGAGQGHSPLHF. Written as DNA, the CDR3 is TGTGCCGGGGCAGGACAGGGTCATTCACCCCTCCACTTT.

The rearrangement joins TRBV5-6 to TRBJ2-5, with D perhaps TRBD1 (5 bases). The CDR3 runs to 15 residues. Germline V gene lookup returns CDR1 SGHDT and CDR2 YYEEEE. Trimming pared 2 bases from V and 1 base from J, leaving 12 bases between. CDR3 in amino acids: CASSFYAGFQETQYF. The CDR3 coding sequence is TGTGCCAGCAGCTTTTATGCAGGGTTCCAAGAGACCCAGTACTTC.

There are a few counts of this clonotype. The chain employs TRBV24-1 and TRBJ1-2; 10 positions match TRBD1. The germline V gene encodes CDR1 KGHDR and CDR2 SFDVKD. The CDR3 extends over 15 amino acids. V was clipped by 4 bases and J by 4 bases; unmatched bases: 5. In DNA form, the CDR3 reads TGTGCCACCAGTGACCCGGACAGGGGGAGCTATGGCTACACCTTC. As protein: CATSDPDRGSYGYTF.

CDR3 residues: CASSESTGSDIQYF. The CDR3 bases are TGCGCCAGCAGTGAGTCGACAGGTTCGGACATTCAGTACTTC. This rearrangement joins TRBV10-1 to TRBJ2-4; a weak D match, TRBD1 (6 bases). The CDR3 consists of 14 residues. Between the trimmed V and J ends, which lost 0 bases and 8 bases, there was a span of 11 bases. Germline V gene data show CDR1 as WNHNN and CDR2 as SYGVQD (reference sequence).

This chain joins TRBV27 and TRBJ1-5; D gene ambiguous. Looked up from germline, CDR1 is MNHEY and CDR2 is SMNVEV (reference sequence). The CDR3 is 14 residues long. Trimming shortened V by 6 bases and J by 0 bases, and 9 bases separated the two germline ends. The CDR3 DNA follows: TGTGCCAGCAGAGACGGGAATAGCAATCAGCCCCAGCATTTT. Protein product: CASRDGNSNQPQHF.

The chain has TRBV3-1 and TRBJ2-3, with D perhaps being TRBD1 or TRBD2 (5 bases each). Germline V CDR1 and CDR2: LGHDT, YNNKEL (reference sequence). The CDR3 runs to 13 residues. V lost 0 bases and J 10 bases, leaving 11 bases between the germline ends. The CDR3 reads CASSQDWGIAQYF. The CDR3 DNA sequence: TGTGCCAGCAGCCAAGATTGGGGGATTGCGCAGTATTTT.

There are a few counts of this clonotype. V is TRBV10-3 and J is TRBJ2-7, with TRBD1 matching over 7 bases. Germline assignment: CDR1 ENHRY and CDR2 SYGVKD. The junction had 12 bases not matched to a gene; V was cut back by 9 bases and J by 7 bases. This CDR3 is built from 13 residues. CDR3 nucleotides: TGTGCCATACAATTACAGGGGCACGCGGAGCAGTACTTC. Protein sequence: CAIQLQGHAEQYF.

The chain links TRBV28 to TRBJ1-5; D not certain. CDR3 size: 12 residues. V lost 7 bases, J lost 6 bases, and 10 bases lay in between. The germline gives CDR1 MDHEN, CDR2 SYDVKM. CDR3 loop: CASTEKAQPQHF. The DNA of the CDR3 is TGTGCCAGCACAGAGAAGGCTCAGCCCCAGCATTTT.

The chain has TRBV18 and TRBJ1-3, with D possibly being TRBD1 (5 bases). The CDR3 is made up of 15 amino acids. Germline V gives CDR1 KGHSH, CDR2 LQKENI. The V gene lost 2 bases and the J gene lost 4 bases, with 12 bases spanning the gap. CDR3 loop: CASSPGANLGNTIYF. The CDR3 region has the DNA TGTGCCAGCTCACCAGGGGCAAACCTCGGAAACACCATATATTTT.

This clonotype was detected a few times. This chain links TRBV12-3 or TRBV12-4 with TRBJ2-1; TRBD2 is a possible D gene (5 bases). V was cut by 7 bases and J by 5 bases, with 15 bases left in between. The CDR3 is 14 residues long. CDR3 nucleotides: TGTGCCAGCACTCCAGAGGGCACGAACAATGAGCAGTTCTTC. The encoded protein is CASTPEGTNNEQFF.

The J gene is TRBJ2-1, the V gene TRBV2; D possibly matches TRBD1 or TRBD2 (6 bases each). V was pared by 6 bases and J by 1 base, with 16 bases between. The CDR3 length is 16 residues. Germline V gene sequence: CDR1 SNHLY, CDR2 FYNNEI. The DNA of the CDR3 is TGTGCCAGCAGCCTCGAGGGGGACTCTTCCTACAATGAGCAGTTCTTC. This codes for CASSLEGDSSYNEQFF.

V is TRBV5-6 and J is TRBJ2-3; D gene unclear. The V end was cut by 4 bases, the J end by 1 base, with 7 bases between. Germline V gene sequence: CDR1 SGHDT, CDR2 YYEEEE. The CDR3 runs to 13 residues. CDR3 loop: CASSQTRTDTQYF. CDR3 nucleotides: TGTGCCAGCAGCCAAACCCGCACAGATACGCAGTATTTT.

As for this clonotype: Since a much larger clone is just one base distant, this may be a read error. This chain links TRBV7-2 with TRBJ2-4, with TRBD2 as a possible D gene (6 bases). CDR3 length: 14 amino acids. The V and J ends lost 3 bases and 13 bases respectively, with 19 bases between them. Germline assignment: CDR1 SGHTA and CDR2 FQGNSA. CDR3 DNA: TGTGCCAGCAGCTTTGAGGGAGGATACAATGAGCAGTACTTC. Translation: CASSFEGGYNEQYF.

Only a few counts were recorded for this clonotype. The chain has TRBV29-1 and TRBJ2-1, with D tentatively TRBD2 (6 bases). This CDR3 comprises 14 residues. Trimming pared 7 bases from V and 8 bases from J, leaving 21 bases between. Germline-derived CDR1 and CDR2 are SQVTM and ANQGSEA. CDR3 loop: CSATLWGDLDEQFF. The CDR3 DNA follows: TGCAGCGCTACCCTCTGGGGGGATTTGGATGAGCAGTTCTTC.

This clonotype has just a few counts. The CDR3 protein is CASSLGRYEHNEQFF. In DNA, the CDR3 is TGTGCCAGCAGCTTAGGACGATACGAACACAATGAGCAGTTCTTC. This sequence joins TRBV7-9 and TRBJ2-1; D remains ambiguous. The CDR3 runs 15 residues. Looked up from germline, CDR1 is SEHNR and CDR2 is FQNEAQ (reference sequence). Trimming pared 1 base from V and 5 bases from J, leaving 12 bases between.

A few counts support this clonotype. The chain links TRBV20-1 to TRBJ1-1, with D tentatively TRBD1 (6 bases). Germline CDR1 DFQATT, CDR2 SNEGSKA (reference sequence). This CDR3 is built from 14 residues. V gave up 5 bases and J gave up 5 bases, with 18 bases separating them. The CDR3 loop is CSAYEGGVRTEAFF. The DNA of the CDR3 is TGCAGTGCTTACGAGGGGGGGGTCAGGACTGAAGCTTTCTTT.

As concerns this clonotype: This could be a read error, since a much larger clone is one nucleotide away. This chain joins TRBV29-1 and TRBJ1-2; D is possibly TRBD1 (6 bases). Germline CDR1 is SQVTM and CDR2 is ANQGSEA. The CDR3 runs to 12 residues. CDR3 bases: TGCAGCGGACAGGACAGTTCTTATGGCTACGCCTTC. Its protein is CSGQDSSYGYAF.

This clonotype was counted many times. The CDR3 loop reads CASSPGDRAYEQYF. The CDR3 coding sequence is TGTGCCAGCAGCCCGGGGGACAGAGCCTACGAGCAGTACTTC. The chain couples TRBV9 to TRBJ2-7, with a weak D call TRBD1 (7 bases). Looked up from germline, CDR1 is SGDLS and CDR2 is YYNGEE. This CDR3 is 14 amino acids long. Trimming cost V 4 bases and J 2 bases, with 13 bases left between them.

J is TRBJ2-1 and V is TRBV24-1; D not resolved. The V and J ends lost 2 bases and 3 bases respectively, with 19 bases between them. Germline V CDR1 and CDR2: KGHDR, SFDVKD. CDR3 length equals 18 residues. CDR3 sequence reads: CATSDSAFETGGYNEQFF. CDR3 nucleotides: TGTGCCACCAGTGATTCCGCCTTCGAGACTGGCGGCTACAATGAGCAGTTCTTC.

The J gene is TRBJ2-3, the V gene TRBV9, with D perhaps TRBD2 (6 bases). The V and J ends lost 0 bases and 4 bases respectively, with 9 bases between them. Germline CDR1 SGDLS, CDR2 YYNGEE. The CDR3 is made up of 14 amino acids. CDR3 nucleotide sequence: TGTGCCAGCAGCGTAGGGTGGAGGGCAGATACGCAGTATTTT. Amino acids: CASSVGWRADTQYF. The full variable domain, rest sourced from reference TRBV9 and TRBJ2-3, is DSGVTQTPKHLITATGQRVTLRCSPRSGDLSVYWYQQSLDQGLQFLIQYYNGEERAKGNILERFSAQQFPDLHSELNLSSLELGDSALYFCASSVGWRADTQYFGPGTRLTVL.

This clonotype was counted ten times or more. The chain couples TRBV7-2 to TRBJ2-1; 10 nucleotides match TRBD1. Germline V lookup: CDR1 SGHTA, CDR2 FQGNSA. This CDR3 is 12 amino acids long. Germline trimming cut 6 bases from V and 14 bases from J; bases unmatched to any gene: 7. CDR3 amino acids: CASRGDRGLEFF. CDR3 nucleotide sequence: TGTGCCAGCAGGGGAGACAGGGGGCTTGAGTTCTTC.

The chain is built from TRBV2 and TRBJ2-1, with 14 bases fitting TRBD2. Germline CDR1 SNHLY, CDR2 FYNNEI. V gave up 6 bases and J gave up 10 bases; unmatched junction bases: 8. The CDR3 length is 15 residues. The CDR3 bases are TGTGCCAGCAGACAACCGGGACTAGCGGGAGTGGAGCAGTTCTTC. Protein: CASRQPGLAGVEQFF.

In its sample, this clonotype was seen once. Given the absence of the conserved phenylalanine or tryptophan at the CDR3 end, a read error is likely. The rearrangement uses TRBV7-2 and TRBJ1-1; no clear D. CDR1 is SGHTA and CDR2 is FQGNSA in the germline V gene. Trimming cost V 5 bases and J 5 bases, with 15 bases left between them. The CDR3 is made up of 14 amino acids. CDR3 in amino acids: CASSVTGWVTEAFL. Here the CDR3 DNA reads TGTGCCAGCAGCGTGACCGGGTGGGTGACTGAAGCTTTCCTT.